The clone carrying this TCR beta chain has only a few counts. The sample is drawn from a study of blood T cell repertoires in COVID-19. Study as a whole: The United States, Italy and Spain provided the acute and convalescent COVID-19 samples. T cells, B-cell-depleted T cells, or PBMCs provided the cDNA or gDNA that served as material.

In the study's own analysis: Reference gene primers were amplified, and this amplification served to estimate nucleated cell counts. Clones were read by immunoSEQ multiplex PCR, and TCRdb kept only the in-frame ones, dropping some. D and trimming were read from the DNA, whereas the V and J calls and clone size are those reported in that table. The table includes about 300,000 clones, 86% detected once. The CDR3 contains 13 residues. Germline V gene lookup returns CDR1 SNHLY and CDR2 FYNNEI. V lost 6 bases and J lost 8, with 16 bases in between. The gene calls are TRBV2 and TRBJ1-2, with D possibly being TRBD1 (6 bases). The receptor was derived from a woman aged 50 to 65 with acute or convalescent COVID-19. The specimen sequenced was peripheral blood. For the CDR3, the DNA is TGTGCCAGCAGGGATTGGGGGCGCCGGGGCTACACCTTC. It is translated as CASRDWGRRGYTF. Full variable domain (remainder filled in from reference TRBV2 and TRBJ1-2): EPEVTQTPSHQVTQMGQEVILRCVPISNHLYFYWYRQILGQKVEFLVSFYNNEISEKSEIFDDQFSVERPDGSNFTLKIRSTKLEDSAMYFCASRDWGRRGYTFGSGTRLTVV.